These 30 T cell receptor beta chains originate from one sample sequenced in a study of T-cell reconstitution after alpha-beta-depleted transplantation in children. Preparation of the TCRbeta library involved a method that used unique molecular identifiers. TCRdb reanalysed the PCR reads using MiXCR and keeps one entry per CDR3 protein. In the table there are roughly 220,000 distinct CDR3 sequences, around 8.4% of which are singletons. The sample consisted of PBMCs, mostly from graft donor cells, taken 360 days after TCRalphabeta/CD19-depleted stem cell transplant. The receptors shown here come from a male patient under 10 years old who had a stem cell transplant for acute myeloid leukemia, so the T cells may come from the graft donor.

This chain connects TRBV6-5 to TRBJ1-5, with TRBD1 matching over 9 bases. V trimming: 0 bases; J trimming: 7 bases; junction bases outside the gene matches: 4. There are 15 residues in the CDR3. Germline V gives CDR1 MNHEY, CDR2 SVGAGI. CDR3 DNA: TGTGCCAGCAGTTACTCCACAGGGGGCGGACAGCCCCAGCATTTT. It specifies CASSYSTGGGQPQHF.

This clonotype was found many times. The chain uses TRBV3-1 and TRBJ2-7; 7 nucleotides align to TRBD2. V lost 6 bases and J lost 1; bases outside the gene matches: 12. The CDR3 sequence is 16 residues long. Germline CDR1 LGHDT, CDR2 YNNKEL (reference sequence). The CDR3 sequence: CASSPHPGTTSYEQYV. The CDR3 DNA is TGTGCCAGCAGTCCCCATCCCGGGACTACTTCCTACGAGCAGTACGTC.

The table lists this clonotype with a few counts. The CDR3 DNA reads as TGTGCCTGGAGTGGTGGGGCACCTCAAGAGACCCAGTACTTC. Its protein is CAWSGGAPQETQYF. The genes are TRBV30 and TRBJ2-5, with D tentatively TRBD1 (5 bases). The V end lost 1 base, the J end lost 2 bases, and 11 bases lay between the germline ends. Germline values: CDR1 GTSNPN, CDR2 SVGIG (reference sequence). This CDR3 contains 14 residues.

This clonotype turned up a few times. The chain carries TRBV12-3 or TRBV12-4 and TRBJ2-5, with D possibly being TRBD1 or TRBD2 (5 bases each). Trimming left V 6 bases short and J 2 bases short, with 34 bases between. This CDR3 comprises 21 residues. CDR3 region: CASRLWIVRDPGSSRQETQYF. The CDR3 region has the DNA TGTGCCAGCAGATTGTGGATTGTCCGGGACCCCGGTTCCTCCCGACAAGAGACCCAGTACTTC.

The chain links TRBV6-5 to TRBJ2-1; no definite D call. Trimming took 0 bases from V and 4 from J, leaving 4 bases between them. The CDR3 has 13 amino acids. The germline V gene has CDR1 MNHEY and CDR2 SVGAGI. For the CDR3, the DNA is TGTGCCAGCAGTTACTCGCAGTACAATGAGCAGTTCTTC. Translation gives CASSYSQYNEQFF.

This clonotype appeared many times. The chain is built from TRBV20-1 and TRBJ1-1; D is possibly TRBD1 (5 bases). There are 13 residues in the CDR3. Germline loops: CDR1 DFQATT, CDR2 SNEGSKA (reference sequence). Deletions cut 4 bases from V and 3 bases from J, with 12 bases between. The CDR3 here is CSATGLGDTEAFF. The CDR3 DNA sequence: TGCAGTGCTACCGGACTGGGGGACACTGAAGCTTTCTTT.

This clonotype has ten or more counts. The J gene is TRBJ2-2, the V gene TRBV7-3, with 8 bases that match TRBD1. This CDR3 contains 17 residues. Looked up from germline, CDR1 is SGHTA and CDR2 is FQGTGA. Unmatched junction bases numbered 11, after V lost 2 bases and J lost 6 bases. The CDR3 region has the DNA TGTGCCAGCAGCTTATCCCGGGACAGGCTAAACGCCGGGGAGCTGTTTTTT. This encodes CASSLSRDRLNAGELFF.

This clonotype has at least ten counts. J is TRBJ2-4 and V is TRBV12-3 or TRBV12-4; no clear D gene. The V end was cut by 0 bases, the J end by 0 bases, with 9 bases between. The CDR3 length is 16 residues. CDR3 residues: CASSLALTGAKNIQYF. The CDR3 DNA follows: TGTGCCAGCAGTTTAGCCCTCACGGGAGCCAAAAACATTCAGTACTTC.

The rearrangement uses TRBV20-1 and TRBJ1-2; TRBD1 aligns across 8 bases. J lost 8 bases, V lost 5 bases, and 10 bases had no gene match. The CDR3 covers 13 residues. Germline CDR1 is DFQATT and CDR2 is SNEGSKA (reference sequence). CDR3 sequence reads: CSAVAGGAGGYTF. CDR3 nucleotides: TGCAGTGCTGTCGCAGGGGGCGCTGGAGGCTACACCTTC.

This clonotype was recorded many times. This chain links TRBV10-3 with TRBJ2-7; TRBD1 matches at 10 bases. CDR3 length equals 15 residues. Germline V gene lookup returns CDR1 ENHRY and CDR2 SYGVKD. V was pared by 4 bases and J by 2 bases, with 5 bases of the junction left unmatched. The CDR3 DNA follows: TGTGCCATCAGTGGGACAGGGGGGGCTACCTACGAGCAGTACTTC. This codes for CAISGTGGATYEQYF.

The chain carries TRBV12-3 or TRBV12-4 and TRBJ2-5, with 8 bases identical to TRBD1. CDR3 length equals 15 residues. V was pared by 3 bases and J by 3 bases, with 6 bases of the junction left unmatched. The CDR3 sequence: CASSFGQGWEETQYF. The CDR3 nucleotides are TGTGCCAGCAGTTTCGGACAGGGTTGGGAAGAGACCCAGTACTTC.

This clonotype showed up many times. The chain has TRBV12-3 or TRBV12-4 and TRBJ2-5; possible D gene TRBD2, 5 bases. The CDR3 contains 15 residues. V was shortened by 6 bases and J by 5 bases, with 19 bases between the two germline ends. This CDR3 reads CASSTAHQAGETQYF. The CDR3, as DNA: TGTGCCAGCAGCACAGCACACCAGGCGGGTGAGACCCAGTACTTC.

This chain joins TRBV5-1 and TRBJ1-5; a possible D gene is TRBD1 (5 bases). Looked up from germline, CDR1 is SGHRS and CDR2 is YFSETQ. V dropped 0 bases and J dropped 1 base, with 17 bases sitting between them. The CDR3 runs to 18 residues. The CDR3 loop reads CASSLDGQPSGSNQPQHF. In DNA form, the CDR3 reads TGCGCCAGCAGCTTGGACGGACAACCCTCAGGAAGCAATCAGCCCCAGCATTTT.

The V gene is TRBV7-2, the J gene TRBJ2-3; 10 nucleotides line up with TRBD2. J gave up 3 bases and V 3 bases, and 6 bases lay outside the gene matches. The CDR3 has 16 residues. CDR1 SGHTA and CDR2 FQGNSA come from the germline V gene. Here the CDR3 reads CASSFRIAGGTDTQYF. Written as DNA, the CDR3 is TGTGCCAGCAGCTTCCGTATAGCGGGAGGTACAGATACGCAGTATTTT.

The chain uses TRBV29-1 and TRBJ1-2, with 7 positions matching TRBD1. Germline V gene data show CDR1 as SQVTM and CDR2 as ANQGSEA. V gave up 7 bases and J gave up 5 bases; unmatched junction bases: 7. The CDR3 consists of 12 residues. The CDR3 bases are TGCAGCGCCCCTCGGACAGGTTATGGCTACACCTTC. Translation: CSAPRTGYGYTF. Combining the CDR3 with reference TRBV29-1 and TRBJ1-2 gives the whole variable domain SAVISQKPSRDICQRGTSLTIQCQVDSQVTMMFWYRQQPGQSLTLIATANQGSEATYESGFVIDKFPISRPNLTFSTLTVSNMSPEDSSIYLCSAPRTGYGYTFGSGTRLTVV.

This chain connects TRBV5-1 to TRBJ2-5; 7 bases align to TRBD2. V shed 6 bases and J 3 bases; nucleotides not matched to a gene: 8. CDR1 and CDR2 (germline): SGHRS, YFSETQ. The CDR3 consists of 14 residues. CDR3 DNA sequence: TGCGCCAGCACCTTCGAGCGGGGTAAAGAGACCCAGTACTTC. Translation gives CASTFERGKETQYF.

This clonotype was found many times. J is TRBJ2-7 and V is TRBV6-5; D gene uncertain. The ends were cut back, 2 bases at V and 5 bases at J, with 16 bases in the middle. Germline V gives CDR1 MNHEY, CDR2 SVGAGI. CDR3 length equals 15 residues. This CDR3 is CASSYRGANPHEQYF. The DNA for the CDR3 is TGTGCCAGCAGTTACCGTGGCGCCAATCCCCACGAGCAGTACTTC.

The chain employs TRBV24-1 and TRBJ2-7; 16 bases are shared with TRBD2. Looked up from germline, CDR1 is KGHDR and CDR2 is SFDVKD. V lost 3 bases and J lost 7; bases outside the gene matches: 8. This CDR3 has 17 residues. CDR3 amino acids: CATSDPGTSGRAGEQYF. DNA for the CDR3: TGTGCCACCAGTGATCCGGGGACTAGCGGGAGGGCAGGTGAGCAGTACTTC.

This clonotype was detected many times. The chain has TRBV5-1 and TRBJ2-1, with 8 bases lining up with TRBD1. CDR3 length: 15 residues. V trimming: 0 bases; J trimming: 4 bases; junction bases outside the gene matches: 3. Germline loops: CDR1 SGHRS, CDR2 YFSETQ. CDR3 DNA: TGCGCCAGCAGCTTGGAGGACAGGGATTACAATGAGCAGTTCTTC. This translates into CASSLEDRDYNEQFF.

The sample holds a few counts of this clonotype. The chain links TRBV12-3 or TRBV12-4 to TRBJ2-2; 12 nucleotides agree with TRBD1. V lost 7 bases to trimming and J lost 6 bases; unmatched junction nucleotides: 9. This CDR3 is built from 16 residues. The CDR3, as DNA: TGTGCCAGCACTTCTTCCCGGGACAGGGGGCCCGGGGAGCTGTTTTTT. Translated, it gives CASTSSRDRGPGELFF.

The chain employs TRBV5-5 and TRBJ2-2; TRBD2 might be the D (5 bases). Trimming took off 6 bases at V and 5 bases at J, with 8 bases between the two ends. Germline assignment: CDR1 SGHKS and CDR2 YYEKEE (reference sequence). The CDR3 contains 12 residues. CDR3 amino acids: CASTPGTGELFF. In nucleotides, the CDR3 is TGTGCCAGCACTCCGGGAACCGGGGAGCTGTTTTTT. Together with reference TRBV5-5 and TRBJ2-2, the CDR3 gives the full variable domain: DAGVTQSPTHLIKTRGQQVTLRCSPISGHKSVSWYQQVLGQGPQFIFQYYEKEERGRGNFPDRFSARQFPNYSSELNVNALLLGDSALYLCASTPGTGELFFGEGSRLTVL.

The table lists this clonotype with a few counts. The gene calls are TRBV29-1 and TRBJ2-5, with D perhaps TRBD1 or TRBD2 (6 bases each). Germline values: CDR1 SQVTM, CDR2 ANQGSEA. The CDR3 is made up of 16 amino acids. Trimming removed 3 bases from V and 4 bases from J, with 21 bases in between. The CDR3 DNA sequence: TGCAGCGTTGATCCTCGTAGGGGGACTTATAGAGAGACCCAGTACTTC. It is translated as CSVDPRRGTYRETQYF.

This clonotype showed up many times. J is TRBJ2-5 and V is TRBV29-1, with a weak D call TRBD2 (6 bases). CDR1 and CDR2 from the germline V gene are SQVTM and ANQGSEA. Trimming left V 6 bases short and J 0 bases short, with 11 bases between. CDR3 size: 13 residues. This CDR3 is CSVVGGNQETQYF. CDR3 coding DNA: TGCAGCGTCGTGGGGGGTAACCAAGAGACCCAGTACTTC.

This clonotype was seen only a few times. This chain's CDR3 is CASRVTANYGYTF. In DNA, the CDR3 is TGCGCCAGCAGAGTGACAGCGAACTATGGCTACACCTTC. The rearrangement links TRBV5-1 to TRBJ1-2; TRBD1 is a possible D gene (5 bases). CDR1 and CDR2 (germline): SGHRS, YFSETQ. There are 13 residues in the CDR3. V was trimmed by 5 bases and J by 2 bases, leaving 10 bases between them.

The chain couples TRBV11-2 to TRBJ2-3, with 9 bases fitting TRBD1. CDR3 length: 16 residues. CDR1 and CDR2 (germline): SGHAT, FQNNGV. V trimming: 5 bases; J trimming: 0 bases; junction bases outside the gene matches: 6. The CDR3 DNA reads TGTGCCAGCAGCGGGGGGACAGGGACGAGCACAGATACGCAGTATTTT. The encoded protein is CASSGGTGTSTDTQYF.

This clonotype was recorded a few times. The CDR3 reads CASKKPPIGTSGTRTKYEQYF. For the CDR3, the DNA is TGTGCCAGCAAGAAACCCCCTATCGGGACTAGCGGGACCCGTACGAAGTACGAGCAGTACTTC. This chain connects TRBV28 to TRBJ2-7; TRBD2 agrees at 13 bases. CDR1 is MDHEN, CDR2 SYDVKM, per germline. The CDR3 contains 21 residues. V shed 7 bases, J shed 4 bases, and the junction held 25 bases outside the gene matches. The full variable domain, its missing parts supplied by reference TRBV28 and TRBJ2-7, is DVKVTQSSRYLVKRTGEKVFLECVQDMDHENMFWYRQDPGLGLRLIYFSYDVKMKEKGDIPEGYSVSREKKERFSLILESASTNQTSMYLCASKKPPIGTSGTRTKYEQYFGPGTRLTVT.

This clonotype was seen more than once but under ten times. This rearrangement joins TRBV12-3 or TRBV12-4 to TRBJ2-1; D ambiguous. The V and J ends lost 0 bases and 6 bases respectively, with 18 bases between them. The CDR3 consists of 17 residues. The CDR3: CASSLALGIVRVNEQFF. In nucleotides, the CDR3 is TGTGCCAGCAGTTTAGCCTTGGGCATCGTAAGGGTCAATGAGCAGTTCTTC.

This clonotype was counted at least ten times. The chain links TRBV12-3 or TRBV12-4 to TRBJ2-2, with D possibly being TRBD2 (6 bases). The CDR3 loop spans 13 amino acids. CDR3 residues: CVQRAGNTGELFF. CDR3 nucleotides: TGTGTTCAAAGGGCGGGAAACACCGGGGAGCTGTTTTTT.

This clonotype was recorded many times. This chain uses TRBV20-1 with TRBJ2-3, with D unclear. The CDR3 runs 14 residues. V gave up 2 bases and J gave up 1 base, with 10 bases separating them. Per germline, CDR1 DFQATT and CDR2 SNEGSKA (reference sequence). CDR3 sequence reads: CSARTAAGTDTQYF. The DNA for the CDR3 is TGCAGTGCTAGAACCGCGGCTGGCACAGATACGCAGTATTTT.

This clonotype was seen only a few times. The chain joins TRBV30 to TRBJ1-1; D ambiguous. Germline-derived CDR1 and CDR2 are GTSNPN and SVGIG (reference sequence). The CDR3 has 11 amino acids. Trimming removed 2 bases at V and 3 bases at J, with 4 bases between. The CDR3 loop reads CAWSKYTEAFF. In DNA, the CDR3 is TGTGCCTGGAGTAAATACACTGAAGCTTTCTTT.